The 26 T cell receptor beta chains given below trace back to one sample, sequenced in a study of PD-L1 blockade in urothelial cancer. Assay: immunoSEQ multiplex PCR; the TCRdb copy retains only in-frame clones and omits some. The data hold 65,000 to 90,000 clones, with about four fifths observed a single time. The time point denotes: pretreatment peripheral blood. Sequenced here: PBMCs, sampled around atezolizumab (anti-PD-L1) treatment. The receptors originated from a woman aged 70 to 79 with urothelial cancer.

The chain employs TRBV28 and TRBJ1-1; unclear D gene. The V gene lost 0 bases and the J gene lost 1 base, with 12 bases spanning the gap. This CDR3 spans 16 amino acids. Germline V gene lookup returns CDR1 MDHEN and CDR2 SYDVKM. Written as DNA, the CDR3 is TGTGCCAGCAGTTTATGGGTCCTTCGGGGGAACACTGAAGCTTTCTTT. Translated: CASSLWVLRGNTEAFF.

The rearrangement links TRBV5-1 to TRBJ2-7; tentative D call: TRBD1 (6 bases). This CDR3 comprises 13 residues. Trimming removed 2 bases from V and 3 bases from J, with 9 bases in between. CDR1 SGHRS and CDR2 YFSETQ come from the germline V gene. The CDR3 loop reads CASSFGQYYEQYF. The DNA for the CDR3 is TGCGCCAGCAGCTTCGGACAGTACTACGAGCAGTACTTC.

This chain joins TRBV12-5 and TRBJ2-7; TRBD2 might be the D (6 bases). Germline-derived CDR1 and CDR2 are LGHNT and FRNRAP. The CDR3 runs 16 residues. V lost 4 bases and J lost 0, with 16 bases in between. The CDR3 protein is CASGWGVMNISYEQYF. The CDR3 DNA reads TGTGCTAGTGGTTGGGGGGTGATGAATATCTCCTACGAGCAGTACTTC.

The rearrangement links TRBV19 to TRBJ2-1; D might be TRBD1 (6 bases). The V gene lost 5 bases and the J gene lost 0 bases, with 8 bases spanning the gap. This CDR3 comprises 14 residues. The germline V gene encodes CDR1 LNHDA and CDR2 SQIVND (reference sequence). The CDR3, as DNA: TGTGCCAGTAGTTCAGGGGTCTCCTACAATGAGCAGTTCTTC. Amino acids: CASSSGVSYNEQFF.

This chain joins TRBV7-6 and TRBJ2-7; 9 nucleotides align to TRBD2. This CDR3 comprises 16 residues. The V and J ends lost 1 base and 4 bases, in that order; junction bases with no gene match: 8. Germline V CDR1 and CDR2: SGHVS, FNYEAQ. In DNA form, the CDR3 reads TGTGCCAGCAGCTTAGGTAGGAGCGGGAGGTATTACGAGCAGTACTTC. It specifies CASSLGRSGRYYEQYF.

CDR3 nucleotides: TGTGCCAGCAGCCCGGGGGGGACAGCCTACGAGCAGTACTTC. It translates to CASSPGGTAYEQYF. The chain employs TRBV4-2 and TRBJ2-7; maybe TRBD2 (8 bases). From germline, CDR1 is LGHNA and CDR2 YNFKEQ. V was clipped by 4 bases and J by 2 bases, with 12 bases between them. The CDR3 consists of 14 residues.

V is TRBV29-1 and J is TRBJ2-6; D unclear. Germline V CDR1 and CDR2: SQVTM, ANQGSEA. The V and J ends lost 3 bases and 1 base respectively, with 4 bases between them. This CDR3 has 13 amino acids. As DNA, the CDR3 is TGCAGCGTTGACAGGTCTGGGGCCAACGTCCTGACTTTC. Translated, it gives CSVDRSGANVLTF. Supplemented by reference TRBV29-1 and TRBJ2-6, the full variable domain reads SAVISQKPSRDICQRGTSLTIQCQVDSQVTMMFWYRQQPGQSLTLIATANQGSEATYESGFVIDKFPISRPNLTFSTLTVSNMSPEDSSIYLCSVDRSGANVLTFGAGSRLTVL.

About this clone: Other DNA sequences from this sample encode an identical CDR3 as well. This chain joins TRBV5-1 and TRBJ2-5; unclear D gene. Germline CDR1 and CDR2: SGHRS and YFSETQ. The CDR3 is 14 residues long. V lost 0 bases and J lost 1, with 7 bases in between. CDR3 amino acids: CASSLGQVQETQYF. The CDR3, as DNA: TGCGCCAGCAGCTTGGGGCAGGTCCAAGAGACCCAGTACTTC.

The V gene is TRBV11-2, the J gene TRBJ2-5, with D tentatively TRBD2 (6 bases). Germline V CDR1 and CDR2: SGHAT, FQNNGV. V lost 2 bases to trimming and J lost 1 base, with 11 bases between them. The CDR3 has 15 amino acids. The CDR3 loop is CASSLMAGIQETQYF. CDR3 in DNA: TGTGCCAGCAGCTTAATGGCGGGGATCCAAGAGACCCAGTACTTC. Full variable domain (outside the CDR3, taken from reference TRBV11-2 and TRBJ2-5): EAGVAQSPRYKIIEKRQSVAFWCNPISGHATLYWYQQILGQGPKLLIQFQNNGVVDDSQLPKDRFSAERLKGVDSTLKIQPAKLEDSAVYLCASSLMAGIQETQYFGPGTRLLVL.

The genes are TRBV11-2 and TRBJ1-6; D unclear. V lost 5 bases, J lost 0 bases, and 5 bases lay in between. There are 14 residues in the CDR3. CDR1 and CDR2 from the germline V gene are SGHAT and FQNNGV. Here the CDR3 DNA reads TGTGCCAGCAGCAGTAGCTCCTATAATTCACCCCTCCACTTT. Translated, it gives CASSSSSYNSPLHF. The full variable domain, completed using reference TRBV11-2 and TRBJ1-6, is EAGVAQSPRYKIIEKRQSVAFWCNPISGHATLYWYQQILGQGPKLLIQFQNNGVVDDSQLPKDRFSAERLKGVDSTLKIQPAKLEDSAVYLCASSSSSYNSPLHFGNGTRLTVT.

This clone was counted once. J is TRBJ1-1 and V is TRBV11-2, with 7 bases that match TRBD1. CDR3 length: 14 residues. V shed 3 bases and J 4 bases; nucleotides not matched to a gene: 5. Germline values: CDR1 SGHAT, CDR2 FQNNGV. CDR3 bases: TGTGCCAGCAGCTTTTACAGGGGAACCACTGAAGCTTTCTTT. Translated: CASSFYRGTTEAFF.

The chain combines TRBV30 with TRBJ2-7; no clear D. Deletions cut 3 bases from V and 3 bases from J, with 6 bases between. Germline loops: CDR1 GTSNPN, CDR2 SVGIG (reference sequence). The CDR3 is made up of 11 amino acids. The CDR3 loop reads CAWSQDYEQYF. CDR3 coding DNA: TGTGCCTGGAGCCAGGACTACGAGCAGTACTTC.

CDR3 nucleotides: TGTGCCAGCAGCTTAGCCGGCGGGGGACCCTACGAGCAGTACTTC. Residues: CASSLAGGGPYEQYF. The V and J genes are TRBV11-2 and TRBJ2-7, with 7 bases lining up with TRBD2. V trimming: 1 base; J trimming: 2 bases; junction bases outside the gene matches: 5. The germline V gene encodes CDR1 SGHAT and CDR2 FQNNGV. This CDR3 is 15 amino acids long.

V and J are TRBV29-1 and TRBJ1-5, with 10 bases aligning to TRBD1. V was clipped by 5 bases and J by 5 bases; unmatched bases: 15. This CDR3 has 17 residues. CDR1 and CDR2 (germline): SQVTM, ANQGSEA. CDR3 protein: CSVSLGTGAPGDQPQHF. The DNA for the CDR3 is TGCAGCGTTAGTTTAGGGACAGGGGCACCGGGGGATCAGCCCCAGCATTTT.

The chain is built from TRBV5-6 and TRBJ2-1, with D possibly being TRBD2 (6 bases). The CDR3 runs 14 residues. The germline V and J ends were trimmed by 4 bases and 7 bases, with 15 bases remaining between them. The V gene's germline CDR1 is SGHDT and CDR2 YYEEEE. Here the CDR3 DNA reads TGTGCCAGCAGCCTAGTGGCGGGACGGAATGAGCAGTTCTTC. Translation gives CASSLVAGRNEQFF.

This clone has just one count. The gene calls are TRBV19 and TRBJ2-1, with D perhaps TRBD1 (6 bases). Germline V gene data show CDR1 as LNHDA and CDR2 as SQIVND (reference sequence). The V end lost 6 bases, the J end lost 8 bases, and 17 bases lay between the germline ends. The CDR3 is made up of 14 amino acids. The CDR3 nucleotides read TGTGCCAGTAGCCGATCGGGCAGGGGAGATGAGCAGTTCTTC. This codes for CASSRSGRGDEQFF.

The V and J genes are TRBV5-5 and TRBJ2-7; 8 positions match TRBD1. The V gene's germline CDR1 is SGHKS and CDR2 YYEKEE (reference sequence). The CDR3 has 14 amino acids. After removal of 0 bases from V and 6 bases from J, the junction contained 5 bases not matched to a gene. Here the CDR3 reads CASSLAVRGLEQYF. The CDR3 nucleotides read TGTGCCAGCAGCTTGGCGGTCAGGGGGCTCGAGCAGTACTTC.

V gene TRBV28 combines with J gene TRBJ1-2; 7 bases match TRBD1. The V segment lost 2 bases and the J segment 4 bases; nucleotides outside the gene matches: 10. Germline loops: CDR1 MDHEN, CDR2 SYDVKM. The CDR3 covers 16 residues. The CDR3 DNA sequence: TGTGCCAGCAGTTTAGAGGAAAACAGGGGTCCCTATGGCTACACCTTC. Its translation: CASSLEENRGPYGYTF.

The chain joins TRBV5-1 to TRBJ2-3; TRBD2 might be the D (5 bases). The germline gives CDR1 SGHRS, CDR2 YFSETQ. Trimming left V 1 base short and J 0 bases short, with 9 bases between. The CDR3 loop spans 15 amino acids. DNA of the CDR3: TGCGCCAGCAGCTTGTCCAGACTAAGCACAGATACGCAGTATTTT. This codes for CASSLSRLSTDTQYF.

The chain recombines TRBV27 with TRBJ2-2; D possibly corresponds to TRBD2 (5 bases). CDR1 is MNHEY, CDR2 SMNVEV, per germline (reference sequence). CDR3 length equals 14 residues. V was trimmed by 6 bases and J by 1 base, leaving 9 bases between them. The CDR3 reads CASRPAGNTGELFF. The CDR3 DNA reads as TGTGCCAGCAGACCTGCGGGGAACACCGGGGAGCTGTTTTTT.

The CDR3 region is CAWSGQGYGYTF. The CDR3 nucleotides are TGTGCCTGGAGTGGACAGGGTTATGGCTACACCTTC. The chain combines TRBV30 with TRBJ1-2; 7 bases match TRBD1. Germline V gene sequence: CDR1 GTSNPN, CDR2 SVGIG (reference sequence). The CDR3 runs 12 residues. V was clipped by 1 base and J by 5 bases; unmatched bases: 1.

The V gene is TRBV27, the J gene TRBJ1-5, with a weak D call TRBD1 (6 bases). V lost 6 bases to trimming and J lost 6 bases, with 15 bases between them. Germline CDR1 is MNHEY and CDR2 is SMNVEV (reference sequence). This CDR3 region has 14 residues. The chain's CDR3 is CASRVRGEGQPQHF. For the CDR3, the DNA is TGTGCCAGCAGGGTAAGGGGGGAGGGTCAGCCCCAGCATTTT.

The V and J genes are TRBV6-1 and TRBJ2-5, with 9 bases lining up with TRBD2. V shed 4 bases, J shed 5 bases, and the junction held 8 bases outside the gene matches. This CDR3 has 15 amino acids. Per germline, CDR1 MNHNS and CDR2 SASEGT. In DNA, the CDR3 is TGTGCCAGCAGTGTCACCGGGACTAGCCGGGAGACCCAGTACTTC. As protein: CASSVTGTSRETQYF.

This chain joins TRBV6-5 and TRBJ2-7; TRBD1 matches 7 bases. Germline trimming cut 4 bases from V and 2 bases from J; bases unmatched to any gene: 5. From germline, CDR1 is MNHEY and CDR2 SVGAGI. This CDR3 contains 14 residues. The CDR3 here is CASSSYRGPYEQYF. For the CDR3, the DNA is TGTGCCAGCAGTTCCTACAGGGGACCCTACGAGCAGTACTTC.

The rearrangement joins TRBV5-1 to TRBJ2-7; 7 nucleotides agree with TRBD1. The germline gives CDR1 SGHRS, CDR2 YFSETQ. There are 14 residues in the CDR3. The trim removed 4 bases at V and 2 bases at J, leaving 6 bases unmatched. The CDR3 DNA is TGCGCCAGCAGCCGTACAGGGGACCCCTACGAGCAGTACTTC. Amino acids: CASSRTGDPYEQYF.

This clone was counted ten times or more. J is TRBJ1-5 and V is TRBV6-1, with 8 bases aligning to TRBD1. The CDR3 covers 13 residues. Germline assignment: CDR1 MNHNS and CDR2 SASEGT. The trim removed 6 bases at V and 4 bases at J, leaving 2 bases unmatched. The CDR3 coding sequence is TGTGCCAGCAGGGACAGGGCTAATCAGCCCCAGCATTTT. This codes for CASRDRANQPQHF.